The 28 T cell receptor beta chains below all came from one sample that was sequenced in a study of blood T cell repertoires in COVID-19. Sequencing used immunoSEQ multiplex PCR; TCRdb keeps in-frame clones, though not all of them. This sample yields some 120,000 clones, of which just under 90% are seen a single time; approximately 2.3% belongs to the top ten. Source material: peripheral blood. The receptors shown here come from a woman aged 50 to 60 with acute or convalescent COVID-19.

The chain uses TRBV15 and TRBJ1-5; 11 nucleotides agree with TRBD1. Germline CDR1 and CDR2: LNHNV and YYDKDF (reference sequence). J lost 5 bases, V lost 7 bases, and 7 bases had no gene match. CDR3 length: 15 residues. As DNA, the CDR3 is TGTGCCACCATGAGGGGGGACAGGGGGGATCAGCCCCAGCATTTT. Protein product: CATMRGDRGDQPQHF.

The V and J genes are TRBV30 and TRBJ1-4; 7 bases agree with TRBD1. V gave up 4 bases and J gave up 8 bases; unmatched junction bases: 10. The CDR3 has 14 residues. The germline V gene encodes CDR1 GTSNPN and CDR2 SVGIG (reference sequence). CDR3 sequence reads: CAWNRGGLGEKLFF. The CDR3 DNA follows: TGTGCCTGGAACAGAGGGGGCTTGGGCGAAAAACTGTTTTTT.

This clone has a single count. This sample includes further DNA sequences coding for the same CDR3. The CDR3 DNA reads TGTGCCAGCAGCTTAGGCGCAACTAATGAAAAACTGTTTTTT. Translation: CASSLGATNEKLFF. The chain employs TRBV7-9 and TRBJ1-4; D gene ambiguous. Germline V gene sequence: CDR1 SEHNR, CDR2 FQNEAQ (reference sequence). The V end was cut by 1 base, the J end by 0 bases, with 3 bases between. CDR3 length: 14 residues.

V is TRBV9 and J is TRBJ2-5; weak D call: TRBD1 (6 bases). The CDR3 has 15 amino acids. The germline V gene has CDR1 SGDLS and CDR2 YYNGEE. V was pared by 0 bases and J by 5 bases, with 14 bases between. In nucleotides, the CDR3 is TGTGCCAGCAGCGTAGTGGGGGCGGGCGGTGAGACCCAGTACTTC. Translated: CASSVVGAGGETQYF.

This clone was detected a few times. V is TRBV5-6 and J is TRBJ2-5; 9 bases fit TRBD2. This CDR3 comprises 16 residues. CDR1 is SGHDT, CDR2 YYEEEE, per germline. The ends lost 1 base at V and 9 bases at J; junction bases unmatched: 13. In DNA, the CDR3 is TGTGCCAGCAGCTTGTTTTCTAGCGGGGCGCAGGTGGCCCAGTACTTC. Translating it yields CASSLFSSGAQVAQYF.

The rearrangement uses TRBV7-2 and TRBJ2-1; no reliable D call. This CDR3 spans 16 amino acids. Germline loops: CDR1 SGHTA, CDR2 FQGNSA. V was pared by 2 bases and J by 6 bases, with 17 bases between. The CDR3 DNA reads as TGTGCCAGCAGCTTATACGGTACTGAAGCAAGCAATGAGCAGTTCTTC. Residues: CASSLYGTEASNEQFF.

The CDR3 region is CASSYYPRTGGEQYF. The CDR3 DNA follows: TGTGCCAGCAGTTATTACCCCCGGACAGGTGGGGAGCAGTACTTC. The chain has TRBV6-5 and TRBJ2-7, with 7 bases identical to TRBD1. Trimming at V came to 3 bases and at J to 7 bases, leaving 12 bases not matched to a gene. Germline CDR1 MNHEY, CDR2 SVGAGI. The CDR3 is made up of 15 amino acids.

The chain uses TRBV18 and TRBJ1-1; 10 bases line up with TRBD1. The CDR3 spans 15 residues. Trimming removed 4 bases from V and 4 bases from J; junction bases left unmatched: 6. Germline lookup yields CDR1 KGHSH and CDR2 LQKENI. DNA of the CDR3: TGTGCCAGCTCACTATGGCGGGACAGGGGCACTGAAGCTTTCTTT. Encoded protein: CASSLWRDRGTEAFF.

The V call is TRBV29-1, the J call TRBJ1-3; TRBD1 matches at 7 bases. With V trimmed by 7 bases and J by 4 bases, 7 bases remained unmatched. CDR1 and CDR2 (germline): SQVTM, ANQGSEA. The CDR3 loop spans 13 amino acids. CDR3 sequence reads: CSARRQGGNTIYF. CDR3 in DNA: TGCAGCGCCCGAAGACAGGGAGGAAACACCATATATTTT.

The genes are TRBV2 and TRBJ2-2; a weak D match, TRBD2 (6 bases). The CDR3 totals 16 residues. Trimming stripped 2 bases from V and 1 base from J, with 11 bases between. Germline CDR1 reads SNHLY; CDR2 reads FYNNEI. The CDR3 protein is CASSELGGLNTGELFF. The DNA of the CDR3 is TGTGCCAGCAGTGAACTCGGAGGGTTGAACACCGGGGAGCTGTTTTTT.

V gene TRBV7-9 combines with J gene TRBJ2-2; 10 nucleotides align to TRBD1. Germline V gene data show CDR1 as SEHNR and CDR2 as FQNEAQ (reference sequence). The CDR3 extends over 14 amino acids. J gave up 6 bases and V 5 bases, and 3 bases lay outside the gene matches. In DNA form, the CDR3 reads TGTGCCAGCAGCCGGGACAGGGGTGCCGGGGAGCTGTTTTTT. The encoded protein is CASSRDRGAGELFF. Looking up the rest from reference TRBV7-9 and TRBJ2-2 gives the full variable domain: DTGVSQNPRHKITKRGQNVTFRCDPISEHNRLYWYRQTLGQGPEFLTYFQNEAQLEKSRLLSDRFSAERPKGSFSTLEIQRTEQGDSAMYLCASSRDRGAGELFFGEGSRLTVL.

The chain has TRBV4-1 and TRBJ2-3; 7 nucleotides agree with TRBD2. V trimming: 4 bases; J trimming: 3 bases; junction bases outside the gene matches: 10. The CDR3 contains 16 residues. Looked up from germline, CDR1 is MGHRA and CDR2 is YSYEKL. CDR3 coding DNA: TGCGCCAGCAGCCGATGGGGGGAGGGCCAAACAGATACGCAGTATTTT. It specifies CASSRWGEGQTDTQYF.

This rearrangement joins TRBV6-6 to TRBJ1-2, with D tentatively TRBD1 (6 bases). Trimming took 2 bases from V and 4 from J, leaving 14 bases between them. The CDR3 loop spans 15 amino acids. CDR1 and CDR2 (germline): MNHNY, SVGAGI (reference sequence). Written as DNA, the CDR3 is TGTGCCAGCAGTTACCAATCCAGGGGCGGCTATGGCTACACCTTC. Its translation is CASSYQSRGGYGYTF.

This chain uses TRBV18 with TRBJ2-7; 12 positions match TRBD2. V trimming: 4 bases; J trimming: 1 base; junction bases outside the gene matches: 5. Germline V gene lookup returns CDR1 KGHSH and CDR2 LQKENI. The CDR3 sequence is 16 residues long. The CDR3 nucleotides are TGTGCCAGCTCACGGACTAGCGGGATAGGATCCTACGAGCAGTACTTC. Its translation is CASSRTSGIGSYEQYF.

CDR3 nucleotides: TGTGCCAGCAGCTTGGACAGTGGAAACACCATATATTTT. Translating gives CASSLDSGNTIYF. This chain connects TRBV5-4 to TRBJ1-3, with D unclear. CDR3 size: 13 residues. Germline V lookup: CDR1 SGHNT, CDR2 YYREEE (reference sequence). V was trimmed by 0 bases and J by 3 bases, leaving 4 bases between them.

The chain is built from TRBV15 and TRBJ1-1, with 8 nucleotides matching TRBD1. Germline CDR1 is LNHNV and CDR2 is YYDKDF (reference sequence). J lost 2 bases, V lost 3 bases, and 2 bases had no gene match. The CDR3 spans 14 residues. The CDR3 region is CATSRDRVNTEAFF. The CDR3 DNA follows: TGTGCCACCAGCAGGGACAGGGTCAACACTGAAGCTTTCTTT.

The chain links TRBV5-4 to TRBJ2-5, with 13 bases fitting TRBD2. Germline V gene sequence: CDR1 SGHNT, CDR2 YYREEE (reference sequence). The junction had 8 bases not matched to a gene; V was cut back by 1 base and J by 5 bases. There are 17 residues in the CDR3. The CDR3 reads CASSLRTSGRGMETQYF. Written as DNA, the CDR3 is TGTGCCAGCAGCTTGAGGACTAGCGGGAGAGGAATGGAGACCCAGTACTTC.

The V and J genes are TRBV5-8 and TRBJ2-7; 8 bases fit TRBD1. Germline V CDR1 and CDR2: SGHTS, YDEGEE. V lost 0 bases and J lost 2; bases outside the gene matches: 7. The CDR3 covers 16 residues. CDR3 in DNA: TGTGCCAGCAGCTTGGTGATAGGGACAGGTCCCTACGAGCAGTACTTC. Translating it yields CASSLVIGTGPYEQYF.

The chain is built from TRBV24-1 and TRBJ2-7, with D tentatively TRBD1 (6 bases). The CDR3 sequence is 14 residues long. Trimming cost V 3 bases and J 2 bases, with 10 bases left between them. The germline V gene encodes CDR1 KGHDR and CDR2 SFDVKD. The CDR3 reads CATSDPGHPYEQYF. DNA for the CDR3: TGTGCCACCAGTGATCCGGGACATCCCTACGAGCAGTACTTC.

The chain carries TRBV9 and TRBJ2-5, with 11 bases aligning to TRBD2. The germline V gene has CDR1 SGDLS and CDR2 YYNGEE. This CDR3 is 15 amino acids long. V shed 2 bases, J shed 3 bases, and the junction held 3 bases outside the gene matches. The CDR3 protein is CASSVGTSGKETQYF. The DNA for the CDR3 is TGTGCCAGCAGCGTTGGGACTAGCGGAAAAGAGACCCAGTACTTC.

This sequence joins TRBV6-5 and TRBJ2-2, with no clear D. V gave up 2 bases and J gave up 3 bases, with 10 bases separating them. The CDR3 runs to 15 residues. Per germline, CDR1 MNHEY and CDR2 SVGAGI. In DNA form, the CDR3 reads TGTGCCAGCAGTTACCGGCTAGACGACACCGGGGAGCTGTTTTTT. Protein sequence: CASSYRLDDTGELFF.

This rearrangement joins TRBV4-3 to TRBJ1-1; the D gene is possibly TRBD1 (6 bases). Germline V CDR1 and CDR2: LGHNA, YSLEER. V lost 0 bases and J lost 1, with 12 bases in between. The CDR3 is made up of 16 amino acids. The CDR3 DNA reads as TGCGCCAGCAGCCAAGATAGGGCAGGGGCGAACACTGAAGCTTTCTTT. This codes for CASSQDRAGANTEAFF.

The V and J genes are TRBV12-3 or TRBV12-4 and TRBJ1-5; D gene ambiguous. This CDR3 contains 13 residues. V was clipped by 1 base and J by 7 bases, with 8 bases between them. CDR3 DNA: TGTGCCAGCAGTTTAGGCCTAGGCCAGCCCCAGCATTTT. Its translation is CASSLGLGQPQHF.

This sequence joins TRBV5-1 and TRBJ2-5; TRBD2 matches 11 bases. This CDR3 has 16 residues. The germline V gene encodes CDR1 SGHRS and CDR2 YFSETQ. The J segment lost 3 bases and the V segment lost 4 bases, leaving 8 bases of the junction unmatched. The CDR3 DNA is TGCGCCAGCAGCCCCTCACTAGCGGGGGCGGAAGAGACCCAGTACTTC. It translates to CASSPSLAGAEETQYF.

This rearrangement joins TRBV11-2 to TRBJ1-5; no clear D gene. V was shortened by 4 bases and J by 3 bases, with 10 bases between the two germline ends. The germline gives CDR1 SGHAT, CDR2 FQNNGV. The CDR3 has 14 amino acids. The CDR3 nucleotides read TGTGCCAGCAGCTGGGCGGGTGACAATCAGCCCCAGCATTTT. This encodes CASSWAGDNQPQHF.

Only one count was recorded for this clone. V is TRBV9 and J is TRBJ2-5, with 10 bases aligning to TRBD2. The V gene end was trimmed by 0 bases and the J gene end by 1 base; junction bases not matched to a gene: 9. The CDR3 is made up of 18 amino acids. CDR1 SGDLS and CDR2 YYNGEE come from the germline V gene. The chain's CDR3 is CASSVGRLAGGPQETQYF. CDR3 nucleotides: TGTGCCAGCAGCGTAGGAAGGTTAGCGGGGGGCCCCCAAGAGACCCAGTACTTC. Complete variable domain (other parts from reference TRBV9 and TRBJ2-5): DSGVTQTPKHLITATGQRVTLRCSPRSGDLSVYWYQQSLDQGLQFLIQYYNGEERAKGNILERFSAQQFPDLHSELNLSSLELGDSALYFCASSVGRLAGGPQETQYFGPGTRLLVL.

V gene TRBV5-5 combines with J gene TRBJ1-2; D is unclear. There are 14 residues in the CDR3. The germline gives CDR1 SGHKS, CDR2 YYEKEE (reference sequence). The V and J ends lost 3 bases and 8 bases respectively, with 17 bases between them. The CDR3 DNA is TGTGCCAGCAGCTATGATCTTTGGGCCGAAGGCTACACCTTC. Translation: CASSYDLWAEGYTF.

The chain employs TRBV24-1 and TRBJ1-4; 7 positions agree with TRBD1. CDR3 length: 16 amino acids. The germline gives CDR1 KGHDR, CDR2 SFDVKD. Trimming at V came to 1 base and at J to 7 bases, leaving 8 bases not matched to a gene. The DNA for the CDR3 is TGTGCCACCAGTGATTTTGACAGGGAGGTTTGTGAAAAACTGTTTTTT. It codes for CATSDFDREVCEKLFF.